The entry that follows covers one TCR beta chain sequence. The protocol was immunoSEQ multiplex PCR, while the TCRdb copy is restricted to in-frame clones and leaves out a portion. Here the sample spans over 60,000 clones, 79% being singletons. The record originates from a study of T cell responses to AZD1222 COVID-19 vaccine. V lost 5 bases and J 5 bases, leaving 13 bases between the germline ends. This CDR3 is built from 15 residues. Germline V gene lookup returns CDR1 SGHVS and CDR2 FQNEAQ. This receptor was identified in an adult in good health. Specimen: peripheral blood, collected on day 0 of MenACWY control vaccination. The V call is TRBV7-8, the J call TRBJ1-6; D possibly corresponds to TRBD1 (5 bases). The CDR3 DNA reads TGTGCCAGCAGCCCGAGAGGGACCAATAATTCACCCCTCCACTTT. This gives the protein CASSPRGTNNSPLHF.